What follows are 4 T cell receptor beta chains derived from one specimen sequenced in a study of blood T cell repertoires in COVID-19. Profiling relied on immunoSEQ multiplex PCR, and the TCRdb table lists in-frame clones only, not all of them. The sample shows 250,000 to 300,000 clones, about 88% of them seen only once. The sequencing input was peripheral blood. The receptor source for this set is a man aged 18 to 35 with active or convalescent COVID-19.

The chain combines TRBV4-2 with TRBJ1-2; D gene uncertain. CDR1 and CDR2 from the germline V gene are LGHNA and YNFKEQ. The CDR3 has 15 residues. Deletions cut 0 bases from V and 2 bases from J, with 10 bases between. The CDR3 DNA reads TGTGCCAGCAGCCAAGATCTGGGAGAAAACTATGGCTACACCTTC. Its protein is CASSQDLGENYGYTF.

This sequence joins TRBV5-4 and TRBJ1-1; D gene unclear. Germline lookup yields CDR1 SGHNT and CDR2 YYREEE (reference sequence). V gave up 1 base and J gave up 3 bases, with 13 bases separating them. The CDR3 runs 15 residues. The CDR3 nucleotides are TGTGCCAGCAGCTTGTATGCGGAACCGGACACTGAAGCTTTCTTT. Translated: CASSLYAEPDTEAFF. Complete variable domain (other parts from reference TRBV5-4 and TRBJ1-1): ETGVTQSPTHLIKTRGQQVTLRCSSQSGHNTVSWYQQALGQGPQFIFQYYREEENGRGNFPPRFSGLQFPNYSSELNVNALELDDSALYLCASSLYAEPDTEAFFGQGTRLTVV.

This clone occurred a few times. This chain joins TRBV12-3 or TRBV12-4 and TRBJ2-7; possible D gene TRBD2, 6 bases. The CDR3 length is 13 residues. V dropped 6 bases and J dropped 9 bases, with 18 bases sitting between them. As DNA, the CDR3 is TGTGCCAGCAGCAACACCGGGGGTAGGGTGCAGTACTTC. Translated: CASSNTGGRVQYF.

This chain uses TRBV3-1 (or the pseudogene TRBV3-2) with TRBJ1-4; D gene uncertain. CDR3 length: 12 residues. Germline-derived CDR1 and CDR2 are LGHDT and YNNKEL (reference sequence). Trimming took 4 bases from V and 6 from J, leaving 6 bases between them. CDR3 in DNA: TGTGCCAGCAGCCCCACGGATGAAAAACTGTTTTTT. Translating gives CASSPTDEKLFF.